This T cell receptor beta chain stems from a study of molecular identifiers for immune sequencing clone quantification. Study as a whole: In replicates, RNA taken from approximately 20,000 or 98,000 naive CD8 cells was divided five ways, and four portions underwent sequencing.

TCRdb reprocessed the PCR reads via MiXCR and lists one record per CDR3 protein. The data contain 40,000 to 45,000 distinct CDR3 sequences, 24% of them seen just once; the ten biggest clones take up 0.98%. The germline V gene encodes CDR1 MNHEY and CDR2 SMNVEV (reference sequence). CDR3 length: 13 amino acids. V lost 4 bases and J 3 bases, leaving 9 bases between the germline ends. What was sequenced was naive CD8+ T cells from blood, with Jurkat cell RNA spiked in. Sample subset: FACS-sorted CD8+CD4-CCR7+CD45RA+ naive T cells. The gene calls are TRBV27 and TRBJ1-2; D not resolved. The TCR sequence derives from a human donor in good health. Some libraries in this study had Jurkat cell RNA spiked in. CDR3 DNA: TGTGCCAGCAGTTCCAATCCCTACTATGGCTACACCTTC. Its translation is CASSSNPYYGYTF.